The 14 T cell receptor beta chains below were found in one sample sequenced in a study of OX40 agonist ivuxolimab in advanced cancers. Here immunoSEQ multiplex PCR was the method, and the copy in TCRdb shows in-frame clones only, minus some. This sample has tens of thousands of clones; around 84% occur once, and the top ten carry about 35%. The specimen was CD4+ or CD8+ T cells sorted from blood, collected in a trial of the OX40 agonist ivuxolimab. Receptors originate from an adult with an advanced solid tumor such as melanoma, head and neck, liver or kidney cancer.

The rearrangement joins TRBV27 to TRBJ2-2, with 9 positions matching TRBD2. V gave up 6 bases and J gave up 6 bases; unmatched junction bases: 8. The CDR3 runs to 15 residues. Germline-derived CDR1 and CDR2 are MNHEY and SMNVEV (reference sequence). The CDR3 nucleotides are TGTGCCAGCAGAGACCTCGGACTAGCGCCCGGGGAGCTGTTTTTT. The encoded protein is CASRDLGLAPGELFF.

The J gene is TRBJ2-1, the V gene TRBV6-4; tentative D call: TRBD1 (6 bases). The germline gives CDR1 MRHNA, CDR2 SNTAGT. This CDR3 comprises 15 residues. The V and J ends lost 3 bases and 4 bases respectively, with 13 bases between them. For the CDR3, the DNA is TGTGCCAGCAGTGAAGGTCAGGGGAAATACAATGAGCAGTTCTTC. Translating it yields CASSEGQGKYNEQFF.

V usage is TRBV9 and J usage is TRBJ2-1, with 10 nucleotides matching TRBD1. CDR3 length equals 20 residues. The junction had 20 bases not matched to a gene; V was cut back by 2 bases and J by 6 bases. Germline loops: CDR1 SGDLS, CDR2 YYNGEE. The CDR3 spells CASSVWGTGVDREGLNEQFF. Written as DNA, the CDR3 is TGTGCCAGCAGCGTCTGGGGGACAGGGGTCGATCGGGAGGGCCTCAATGAGCAGTTCTTC.

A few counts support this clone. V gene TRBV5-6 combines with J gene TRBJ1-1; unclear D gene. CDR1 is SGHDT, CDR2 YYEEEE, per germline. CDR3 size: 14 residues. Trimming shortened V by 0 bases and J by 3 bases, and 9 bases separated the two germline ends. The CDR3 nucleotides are TGTGCCAGCAGCTTGGATAGTTGGGACACTGAAGCTTTCTTT. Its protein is CASSLDSWDTEAFF.

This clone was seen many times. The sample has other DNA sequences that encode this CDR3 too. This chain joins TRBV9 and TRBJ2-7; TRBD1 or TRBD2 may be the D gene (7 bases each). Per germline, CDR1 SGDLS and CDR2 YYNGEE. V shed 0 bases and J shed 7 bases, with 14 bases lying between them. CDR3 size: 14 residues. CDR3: CASSVAYRGGEQYF. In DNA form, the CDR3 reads TGTGCCAGCAGCGTAGCTTACAGGGGAGGGGAGCAGTACTTC.

DNA of the CDR3: TGTGCCAGCAGTTTAACTCTCCAGAATACGCAGTATTTT. Protein: CASSLTLQNTQYF. V and J are TRBV28 and TRBJ2-3, with D hard to call. CDR1 and CDR2 from the germline V gene are MDHEN and SYDVKM. V dropped 2 bases and J dropped 7 bases, with 10 bases sitting between them. This CDR3 contains 13 residues. The variable domain in full, with the rest retrieved from reference TRBV28 and TRBJ2-3, is DVKVTQSSRYLVKRTGEKVFLECVQDMDHENMFWYRQDPGLGLRLIYFSYDVKMKEKGDIPEGYSVSREKKERFSLILESASTNQTSMYLCASSLTLQNTQYFGPGTRLTVL.

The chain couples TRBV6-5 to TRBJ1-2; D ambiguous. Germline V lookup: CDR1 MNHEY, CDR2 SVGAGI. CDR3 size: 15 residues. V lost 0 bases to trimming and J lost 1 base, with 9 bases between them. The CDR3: CASSYSGSFNYGYTF. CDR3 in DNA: TGTGCCAGCAGTTACTCAGGCAGCTTTAACTATGGCTACACCTTC.

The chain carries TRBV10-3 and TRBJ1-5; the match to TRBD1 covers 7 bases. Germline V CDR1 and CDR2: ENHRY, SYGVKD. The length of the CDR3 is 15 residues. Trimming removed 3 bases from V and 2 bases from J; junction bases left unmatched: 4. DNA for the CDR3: TGTGCCATCAGTGAAGCAGGGGGGGGCAATCAGCCCCAGCATTTT. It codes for CAISEAGGGNQPQHF.

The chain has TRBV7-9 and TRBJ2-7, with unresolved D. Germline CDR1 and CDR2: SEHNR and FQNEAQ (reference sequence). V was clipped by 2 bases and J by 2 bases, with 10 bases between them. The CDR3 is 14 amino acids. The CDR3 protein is CASSLFGAPYEQYF. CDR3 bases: TGTGCCAGCAGCTTATTTGGAGCCCCCTACGAGCAGTACTTC. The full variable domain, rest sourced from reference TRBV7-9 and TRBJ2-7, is DTGVSQNPRHKITKRGQNVTFRCDPISEHNRLYWYRQTLGQGPEFLTYFQNEAQLEKSRLLSDRFSAERPKGSFSTLEIQRTEQGDSAMYLCASSLFGAPYEQYFGPGTRLTVT.

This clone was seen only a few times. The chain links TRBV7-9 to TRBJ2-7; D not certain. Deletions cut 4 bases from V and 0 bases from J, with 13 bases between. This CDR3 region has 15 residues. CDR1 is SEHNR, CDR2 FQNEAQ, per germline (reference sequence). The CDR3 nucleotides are TGTGCCAGCAGCTCCACGGTTTCCAACTCCTACGAGCAGTACTTC. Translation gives CASSSTVSNSYEQYF.

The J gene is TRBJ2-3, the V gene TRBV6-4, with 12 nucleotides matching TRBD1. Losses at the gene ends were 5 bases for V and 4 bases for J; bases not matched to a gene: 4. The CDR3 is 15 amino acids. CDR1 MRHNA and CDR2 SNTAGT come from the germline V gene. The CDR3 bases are TGTGCCAGCAGTCCCGGGACAGGGGGCCCAGATACGCAGTATTTT. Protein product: CASSPGTGGPDTQYF.

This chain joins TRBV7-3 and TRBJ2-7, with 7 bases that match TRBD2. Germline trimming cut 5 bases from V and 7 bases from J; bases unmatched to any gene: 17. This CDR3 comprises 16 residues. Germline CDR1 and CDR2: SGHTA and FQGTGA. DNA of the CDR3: TGTGCCAGCAGCCTTGCTCTTAGCGGGCCGGCGAGTGAGCAGTACTTC. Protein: CASSLALSGPASEQYF.

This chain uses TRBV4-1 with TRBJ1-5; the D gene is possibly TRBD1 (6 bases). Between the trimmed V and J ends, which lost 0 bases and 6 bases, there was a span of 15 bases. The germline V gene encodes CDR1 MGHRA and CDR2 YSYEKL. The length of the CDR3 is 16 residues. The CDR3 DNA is TGCGCCAGCAGCCAAGAAGCCACAGGGTTAGGTCAGCCCCAGCATTTT. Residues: CASSQEATGLGQPQHF.

DNA for the CDR3: TGTGCCAGTAGTATAGGGGGGAACACTGAAGCTTTCTTT. The encoded protein is CASSIGGNTEAFF. V gene TRBV19 combines with J gene TRBJ1-1; D not certain. The germline gives CDR1 LNHDA, CDR2 SQIVND (reference sequence). The CDR3 runs to 13 residues. Trimming shortened V by 1 base and J by 1 base, and 4 bases separated the two germline ends.